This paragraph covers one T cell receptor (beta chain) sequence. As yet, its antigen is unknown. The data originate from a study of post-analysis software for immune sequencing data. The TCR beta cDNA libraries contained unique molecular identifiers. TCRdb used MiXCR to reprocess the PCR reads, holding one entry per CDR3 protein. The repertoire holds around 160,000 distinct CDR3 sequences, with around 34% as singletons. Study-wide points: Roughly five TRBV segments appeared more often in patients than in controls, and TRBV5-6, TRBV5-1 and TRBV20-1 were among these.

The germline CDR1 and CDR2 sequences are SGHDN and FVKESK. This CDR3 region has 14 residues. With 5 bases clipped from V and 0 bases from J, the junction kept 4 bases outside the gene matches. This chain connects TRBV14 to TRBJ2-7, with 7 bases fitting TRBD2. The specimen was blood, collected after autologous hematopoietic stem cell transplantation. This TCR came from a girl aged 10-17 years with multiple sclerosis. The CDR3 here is CASSWGGSSYEQYF. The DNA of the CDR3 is TGTGCCAGCAGCTGGGGCGGGAGCTCCTACGAGCAGTACTTC.